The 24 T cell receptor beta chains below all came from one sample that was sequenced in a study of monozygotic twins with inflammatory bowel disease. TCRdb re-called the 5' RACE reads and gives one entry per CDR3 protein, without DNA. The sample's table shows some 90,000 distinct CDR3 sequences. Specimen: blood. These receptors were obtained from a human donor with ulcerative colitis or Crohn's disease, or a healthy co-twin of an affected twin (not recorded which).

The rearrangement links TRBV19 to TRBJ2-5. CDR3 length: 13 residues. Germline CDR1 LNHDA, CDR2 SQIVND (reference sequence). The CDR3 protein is CASSSQQQETQYF. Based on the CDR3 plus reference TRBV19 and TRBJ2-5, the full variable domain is DGGITQSPKYLFRKEGQNVTLSCEQNLNHDAMYWYRQDPGQGLRLIYYSQIVNDFQKGDIAEGYSVSREKKESFPLTVTSAQKNPTAFYLCASSSQQQETQYFGPGTRLLVL.

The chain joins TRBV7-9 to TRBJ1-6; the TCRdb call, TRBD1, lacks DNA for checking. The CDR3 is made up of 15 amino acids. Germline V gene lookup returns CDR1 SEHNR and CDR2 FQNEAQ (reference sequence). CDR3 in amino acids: CASSLRLDSESPLHF.

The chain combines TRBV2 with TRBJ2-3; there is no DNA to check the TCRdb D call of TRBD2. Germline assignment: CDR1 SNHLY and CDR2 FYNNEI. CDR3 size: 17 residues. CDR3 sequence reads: CASSFDGRSGGTDTQYF.

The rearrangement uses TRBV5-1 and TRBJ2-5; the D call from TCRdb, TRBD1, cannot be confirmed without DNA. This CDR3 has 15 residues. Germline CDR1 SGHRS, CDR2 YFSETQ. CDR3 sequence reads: CASSNPSHVRETQYF. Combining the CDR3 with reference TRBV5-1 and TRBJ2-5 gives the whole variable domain KAGVTQTPRYLIKTRGQQVTLSCSPISGHRSVSWYQQTPGQGLQFLFEYFSETQRNKGNFPGRFSGRQFSNSRSEMNVSTLELGDSALYLCASSNPSHVRETQYFGPGTRLLVL.

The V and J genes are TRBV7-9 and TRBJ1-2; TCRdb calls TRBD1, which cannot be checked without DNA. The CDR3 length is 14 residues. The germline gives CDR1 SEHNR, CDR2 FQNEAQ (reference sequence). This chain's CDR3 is CASSPQGGGYGYTF.

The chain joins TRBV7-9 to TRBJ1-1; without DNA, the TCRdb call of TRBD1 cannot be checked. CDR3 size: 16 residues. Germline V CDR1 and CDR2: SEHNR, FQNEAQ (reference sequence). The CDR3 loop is CASGLPKDSLNTEAFF.

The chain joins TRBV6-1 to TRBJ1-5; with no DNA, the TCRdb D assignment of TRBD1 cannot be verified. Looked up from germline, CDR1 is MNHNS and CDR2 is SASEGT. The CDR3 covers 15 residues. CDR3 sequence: CASSAGQGGGVPQHF.

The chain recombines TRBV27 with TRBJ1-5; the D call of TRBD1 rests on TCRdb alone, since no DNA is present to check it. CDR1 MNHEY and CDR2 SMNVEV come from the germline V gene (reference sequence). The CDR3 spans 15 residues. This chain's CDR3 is CASSLDGQRYQPQHF.

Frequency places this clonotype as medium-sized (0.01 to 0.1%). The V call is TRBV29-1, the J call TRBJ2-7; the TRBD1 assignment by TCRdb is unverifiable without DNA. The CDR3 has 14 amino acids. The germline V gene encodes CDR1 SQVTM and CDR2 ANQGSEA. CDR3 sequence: CSAIAGAHSYEQYF.

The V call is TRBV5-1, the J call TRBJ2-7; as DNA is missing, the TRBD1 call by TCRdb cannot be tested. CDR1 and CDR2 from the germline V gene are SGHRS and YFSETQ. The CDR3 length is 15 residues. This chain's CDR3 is CASSLRTGPSYEQYF.

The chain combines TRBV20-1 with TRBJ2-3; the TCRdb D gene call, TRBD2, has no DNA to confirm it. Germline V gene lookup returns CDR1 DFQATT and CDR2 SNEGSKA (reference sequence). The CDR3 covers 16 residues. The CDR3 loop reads CSARGLAGGPGDTQYF.

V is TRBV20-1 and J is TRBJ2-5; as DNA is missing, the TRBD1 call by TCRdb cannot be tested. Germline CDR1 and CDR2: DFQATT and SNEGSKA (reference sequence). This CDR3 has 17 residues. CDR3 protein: CSAIGRSGVGGQETQYF.

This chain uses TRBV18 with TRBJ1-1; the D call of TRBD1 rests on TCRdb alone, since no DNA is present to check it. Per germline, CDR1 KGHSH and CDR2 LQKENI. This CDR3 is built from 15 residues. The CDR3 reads CASSPGTGMNTEAFF.

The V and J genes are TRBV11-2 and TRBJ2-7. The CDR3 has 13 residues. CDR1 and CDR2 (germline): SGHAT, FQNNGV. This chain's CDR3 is CASSLEGFGEQYF.

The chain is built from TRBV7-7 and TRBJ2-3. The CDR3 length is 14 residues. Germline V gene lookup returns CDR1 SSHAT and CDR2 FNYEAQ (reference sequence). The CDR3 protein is CASSLVDGTDTQYF.

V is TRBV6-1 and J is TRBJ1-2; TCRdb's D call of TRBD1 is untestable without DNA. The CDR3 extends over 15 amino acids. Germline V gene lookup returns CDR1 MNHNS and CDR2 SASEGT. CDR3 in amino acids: CASKGEIAHNYGYTF.

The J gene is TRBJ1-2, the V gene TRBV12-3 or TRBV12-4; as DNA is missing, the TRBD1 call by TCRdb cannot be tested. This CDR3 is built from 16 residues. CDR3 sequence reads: CASSPRMTGANYGYTF.

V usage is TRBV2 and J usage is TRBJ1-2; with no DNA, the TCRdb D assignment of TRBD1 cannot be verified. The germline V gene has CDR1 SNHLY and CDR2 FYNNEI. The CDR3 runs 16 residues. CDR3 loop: CASSALETGVNYGYTF.

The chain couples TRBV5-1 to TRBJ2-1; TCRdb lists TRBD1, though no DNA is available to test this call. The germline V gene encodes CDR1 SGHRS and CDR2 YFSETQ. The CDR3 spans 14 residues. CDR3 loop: CASSLRQGVNEQFF.

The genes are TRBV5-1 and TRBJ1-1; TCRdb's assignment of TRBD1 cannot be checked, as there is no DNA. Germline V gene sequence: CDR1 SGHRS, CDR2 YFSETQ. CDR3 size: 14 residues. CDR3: CASRNTGTGGEAFF.

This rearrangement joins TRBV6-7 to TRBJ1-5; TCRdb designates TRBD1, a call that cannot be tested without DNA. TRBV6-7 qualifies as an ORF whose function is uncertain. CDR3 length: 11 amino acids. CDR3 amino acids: CASSSRQPQHF.

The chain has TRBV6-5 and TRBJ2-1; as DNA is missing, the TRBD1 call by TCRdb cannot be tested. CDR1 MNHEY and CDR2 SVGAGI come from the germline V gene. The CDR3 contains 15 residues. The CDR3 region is CASSSSSGGLNEQFF.

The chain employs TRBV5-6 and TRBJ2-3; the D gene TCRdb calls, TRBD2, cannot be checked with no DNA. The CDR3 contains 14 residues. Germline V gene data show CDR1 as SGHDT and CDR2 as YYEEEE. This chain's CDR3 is CASSFSSGTDTQYF.

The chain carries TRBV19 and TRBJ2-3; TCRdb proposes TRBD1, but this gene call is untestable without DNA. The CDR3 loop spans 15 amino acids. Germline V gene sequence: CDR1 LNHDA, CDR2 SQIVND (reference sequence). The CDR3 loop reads CATSYPGHNTDTQYF.